Listed here is a single TCR beta chain. Germline V CDR1 and CDR2: SGHVS, FNYEAQ. Trimming removed 0 bases from V and 6 bases from J, with 11 bases in between. CDR3 length: 15 residues. The sample originates from a study of OX40 agonist ivuxolimab in advanced cancers. Patients who had autoimmune disease history or got systemic immunosuppression were left out. Data came from immunoSEQ multiplex PCR; TCRdb stores just in-frame clones and leaves some out. The sample carries tens of thousands of clones, 75% to 85% recorded once. This clonotype was sampled from an adult with an advanced solid tumor such as melanoma, head and neck, liver or kidney cancer. The specimen comprised CD4+ or CD8+ T cells sorted from blood, sampled in a trial of the OX40 agonist ivuxolimab. The genes are TRBV7-6 and TRBJ2-2; D is perhaps TRBD2 (5 bases). The CDR3 loop is CASSLAGEWAGELFF. The CDR3 DNA reads TGTGCCAGCAGCTTAGCGGGAGAATGGGCCGGGGAGCTGTTTTTT. Based on the CDR3 plus reference TRBV7-6 and TRBJ2-2, the full variable domain is GAGVSQSPRYKVTKRGQDVALRCDPISGHVSLYWYRQALGQGPEFLTYFNYEAQQDKSGLPNDRFSAERPEGSISTLTIQRTEQRDSAMYRCASSLAGEWAGELFFGEGSRLTVL.